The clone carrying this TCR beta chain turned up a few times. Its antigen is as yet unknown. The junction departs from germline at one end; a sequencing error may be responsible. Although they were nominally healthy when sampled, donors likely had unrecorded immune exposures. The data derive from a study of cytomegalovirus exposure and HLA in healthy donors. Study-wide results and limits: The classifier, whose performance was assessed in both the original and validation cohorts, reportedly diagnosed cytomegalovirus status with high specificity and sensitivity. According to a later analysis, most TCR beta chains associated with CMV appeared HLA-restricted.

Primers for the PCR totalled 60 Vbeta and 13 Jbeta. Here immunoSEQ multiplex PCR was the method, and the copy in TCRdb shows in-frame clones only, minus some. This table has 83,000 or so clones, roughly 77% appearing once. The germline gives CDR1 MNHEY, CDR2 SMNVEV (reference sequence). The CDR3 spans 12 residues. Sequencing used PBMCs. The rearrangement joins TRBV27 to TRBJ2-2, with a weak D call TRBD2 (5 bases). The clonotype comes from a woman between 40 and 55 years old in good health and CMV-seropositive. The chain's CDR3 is CASSLSFGKLFF. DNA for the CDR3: TGTGCCAGCAGTTTATCGTTCGGGAAGCTGTTTTTT.